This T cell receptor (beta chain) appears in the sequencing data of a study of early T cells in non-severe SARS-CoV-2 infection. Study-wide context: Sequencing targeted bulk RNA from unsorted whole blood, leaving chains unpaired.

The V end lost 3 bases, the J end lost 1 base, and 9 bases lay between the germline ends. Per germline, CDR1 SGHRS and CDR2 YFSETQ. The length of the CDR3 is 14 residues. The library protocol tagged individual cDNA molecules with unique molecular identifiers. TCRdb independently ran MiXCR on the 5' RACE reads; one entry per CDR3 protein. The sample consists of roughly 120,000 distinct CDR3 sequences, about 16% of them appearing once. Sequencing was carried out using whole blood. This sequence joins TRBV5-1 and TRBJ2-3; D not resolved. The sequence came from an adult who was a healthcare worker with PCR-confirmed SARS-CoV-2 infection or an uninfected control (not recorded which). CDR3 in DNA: TGCGCCAGCAGCTCTACAGACGGCACAGATACGCAGTATTTT. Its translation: CASSSTDGTDTQYF.